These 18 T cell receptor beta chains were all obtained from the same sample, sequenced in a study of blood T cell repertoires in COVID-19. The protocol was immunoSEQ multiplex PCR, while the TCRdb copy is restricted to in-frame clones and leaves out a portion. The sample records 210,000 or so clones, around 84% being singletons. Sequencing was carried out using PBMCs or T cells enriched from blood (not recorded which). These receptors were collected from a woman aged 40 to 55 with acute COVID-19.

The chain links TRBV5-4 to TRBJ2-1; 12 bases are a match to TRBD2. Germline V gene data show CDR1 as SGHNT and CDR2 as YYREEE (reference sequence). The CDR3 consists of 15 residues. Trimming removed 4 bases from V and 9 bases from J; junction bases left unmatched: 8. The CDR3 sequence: CASSPLAGGMAEQFF. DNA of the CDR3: TGTGCCAGCAGCCCCCTAGCGGGAGGGATGGCTGAGCAGTTCTTC.

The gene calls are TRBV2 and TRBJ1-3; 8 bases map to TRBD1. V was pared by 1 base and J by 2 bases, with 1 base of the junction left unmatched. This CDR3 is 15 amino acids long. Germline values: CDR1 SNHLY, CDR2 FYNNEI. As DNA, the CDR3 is TGTGCCAGCAGTGAAGGGACAGGGACTGGAAACACCATATATTTT. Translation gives CASSEGTGTGNTIYF.

CDR3 protein: CASSIAVTGGSYNEQFF. Written as DNA, the CDR3 is TGTGCCAGTAGTATCGCCGTGACAGGGGGCTCCTACAATGAGCAGTTCTTC. The V call is TRBV19, the J call TRBJ2-1, with 9 nucleotides matching TRBD1. V dropped 3 bases and J dropped 0; count of bases not matched to a gene: 6. CDR1 and CDR2 (germline): LNHDA, SQIVND (reference sequence). The CDR3 contains 17 residues.

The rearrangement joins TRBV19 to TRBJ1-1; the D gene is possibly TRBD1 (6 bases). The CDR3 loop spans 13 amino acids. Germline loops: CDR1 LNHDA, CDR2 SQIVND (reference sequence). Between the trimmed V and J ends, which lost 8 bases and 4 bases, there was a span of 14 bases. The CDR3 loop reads CASSTNRATEAFF. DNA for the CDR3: TGTGCCAGTTCAACAAACAGGGCCACTGAAGCTTTCTTT. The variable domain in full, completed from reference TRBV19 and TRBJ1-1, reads DGGITQSPKYLFRKEGQNVTLSCEQNLNHDAMYWYRQDPGQGLRLIYYSQIVNDFQKGDIAEGYSVSREKKESFPLTVTSAQKNPTAFYLCASSTNRATEAFFGQGTRLTVV.

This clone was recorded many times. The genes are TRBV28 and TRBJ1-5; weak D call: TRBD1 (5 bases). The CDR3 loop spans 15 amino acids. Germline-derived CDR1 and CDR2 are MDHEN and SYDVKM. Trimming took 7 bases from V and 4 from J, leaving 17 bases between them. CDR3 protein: CASTPLAGGNQPQHF. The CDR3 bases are TGTGCCAGCACTCCTTTGGCGGGGGGAAATCAGCCCCAGCATTTT.

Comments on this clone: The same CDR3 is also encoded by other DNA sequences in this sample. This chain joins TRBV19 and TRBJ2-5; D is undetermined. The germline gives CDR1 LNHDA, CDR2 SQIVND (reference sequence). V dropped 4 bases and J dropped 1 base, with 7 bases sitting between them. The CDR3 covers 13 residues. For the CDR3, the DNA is TGTGCCAGTAGTACCGACTCCCAAGAGACCCAGTACTTC. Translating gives CASSTDSQETQYF.

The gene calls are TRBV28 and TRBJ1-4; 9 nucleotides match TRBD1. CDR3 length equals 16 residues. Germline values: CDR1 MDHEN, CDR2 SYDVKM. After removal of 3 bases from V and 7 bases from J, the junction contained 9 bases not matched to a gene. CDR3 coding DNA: TGTGCCAGCAGTTTGGCCCCGACAGGGGGTGGTGAAAAACTGTTTTTT. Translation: CASSLAPTGGGEKLFF. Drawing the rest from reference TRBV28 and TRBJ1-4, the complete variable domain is DVKVTQSSRYLVKRTGEKVFLECVQDMDHENMFWYRQDPGLGLRLIYFSYDVKMKEKGDIPEGYSVSREKKERFSLILESASTNQTSMYLCASSLAPTGGGEKLFFGSGTQLSVL.

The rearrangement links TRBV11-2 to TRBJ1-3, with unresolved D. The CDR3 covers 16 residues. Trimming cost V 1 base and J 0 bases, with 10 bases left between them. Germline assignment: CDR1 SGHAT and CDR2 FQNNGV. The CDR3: CASSLALTRSGNTIYF. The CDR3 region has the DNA TGTGCCAGCAGCTTAGCTTTAACACGCTCTGGAAACACCATATATTTT.

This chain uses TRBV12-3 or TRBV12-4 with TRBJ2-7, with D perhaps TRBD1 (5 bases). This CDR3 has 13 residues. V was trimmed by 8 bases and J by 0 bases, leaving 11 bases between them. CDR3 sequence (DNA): TGTGCCAGCTCAGTAAGGGGCTCCTACGAGCAGTACTTC. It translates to CASSVRGSYEQYF.

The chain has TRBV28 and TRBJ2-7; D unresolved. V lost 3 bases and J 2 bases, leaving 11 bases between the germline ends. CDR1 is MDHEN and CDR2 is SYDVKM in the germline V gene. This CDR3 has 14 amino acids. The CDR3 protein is CASSLAYKPYEQYF. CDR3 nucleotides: TGTGCCAGCAGTTTGGCATACAAACCCTACGAGCAGTACTTC. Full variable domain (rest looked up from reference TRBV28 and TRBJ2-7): DVKVTQSSRYLVKRTGEKVFLECVQDMDHENMFWYRQDPGLGLRLIYFSYDVKMKEKGDIPEGYSVSREKKERFSLILESASTNQTSMYLCASSLAYKPYEQYFGPGTRLTVT.

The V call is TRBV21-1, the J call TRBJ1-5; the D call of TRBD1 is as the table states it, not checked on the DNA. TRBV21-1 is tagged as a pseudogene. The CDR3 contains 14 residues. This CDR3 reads CASSWDRLNQPQHF. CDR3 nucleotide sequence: TGTGCCAGCAGCTGGGACAGACTCAATCAGCCCCAGCATTTT.

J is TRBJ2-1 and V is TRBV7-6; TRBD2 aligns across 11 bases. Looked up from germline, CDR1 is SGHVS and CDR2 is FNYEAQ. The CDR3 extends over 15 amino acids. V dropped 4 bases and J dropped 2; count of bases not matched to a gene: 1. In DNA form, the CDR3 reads TGTGCCAGCAGCTCGGGACTAGCGGCCTACAATGAGCAGTTCTTC. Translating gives CASSSGLAAYNEQFF.

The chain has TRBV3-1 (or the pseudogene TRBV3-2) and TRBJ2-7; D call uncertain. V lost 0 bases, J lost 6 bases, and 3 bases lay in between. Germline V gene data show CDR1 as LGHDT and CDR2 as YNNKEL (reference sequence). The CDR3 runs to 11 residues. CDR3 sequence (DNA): TGTGCCAGCAGCCAAGAAGCCGAGCAGTACTTC. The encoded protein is CASSQEAEQYF.

The CDR3 spells CASSQGQGNGYTF. Written as DNA, the CDR3 is TGTGCCAGCAGCCAAGGACAGGGGAATGGCTACACCTTC. The chain has TRBV3-1 (or the pseudogene TRBV3-2) and TRBJ1-2, with 8 bases identical to TRBD1. CDR3 length: 13 amino acids. Trimming cost V 1 base and J 6 bases; bases outside gene matches: 1. Per the germline V gene, CDR1 is LGHDT and CDR2 is YNNKEL (reference sequence).

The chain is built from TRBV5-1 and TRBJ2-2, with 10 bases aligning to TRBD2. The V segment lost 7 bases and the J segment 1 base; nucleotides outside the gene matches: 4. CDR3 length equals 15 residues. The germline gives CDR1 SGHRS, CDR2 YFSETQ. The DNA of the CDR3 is TGCGCCAGCGAATCTAGCGGGGGGAACACCGGGGAGCTGTTTTTT. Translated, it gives CASESSGGNTGELFF.

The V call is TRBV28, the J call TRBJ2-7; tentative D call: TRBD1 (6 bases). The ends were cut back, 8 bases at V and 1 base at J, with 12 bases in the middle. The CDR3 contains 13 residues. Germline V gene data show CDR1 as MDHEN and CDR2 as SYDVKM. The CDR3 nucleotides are TGTGCCAGCGGAGTTCAGGGGTCCTACGAGCAGTACTTC. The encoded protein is CASGVQGSYEQYF.

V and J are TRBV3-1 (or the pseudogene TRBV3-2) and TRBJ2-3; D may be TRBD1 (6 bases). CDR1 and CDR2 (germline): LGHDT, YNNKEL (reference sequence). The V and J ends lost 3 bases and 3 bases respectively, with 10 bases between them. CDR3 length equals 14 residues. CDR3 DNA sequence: TGTGCCAGCAGCCACCGGACAGTTACAGATACGCAGTATTTT. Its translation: CASSHRTVTDTQYF.

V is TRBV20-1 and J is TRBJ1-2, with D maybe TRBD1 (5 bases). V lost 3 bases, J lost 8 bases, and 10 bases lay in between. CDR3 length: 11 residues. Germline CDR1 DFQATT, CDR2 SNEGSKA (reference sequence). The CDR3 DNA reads TGCAGTGCTAGTCGGGGGGACGGCTACACCTTC. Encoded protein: CSASRGDGYTF.